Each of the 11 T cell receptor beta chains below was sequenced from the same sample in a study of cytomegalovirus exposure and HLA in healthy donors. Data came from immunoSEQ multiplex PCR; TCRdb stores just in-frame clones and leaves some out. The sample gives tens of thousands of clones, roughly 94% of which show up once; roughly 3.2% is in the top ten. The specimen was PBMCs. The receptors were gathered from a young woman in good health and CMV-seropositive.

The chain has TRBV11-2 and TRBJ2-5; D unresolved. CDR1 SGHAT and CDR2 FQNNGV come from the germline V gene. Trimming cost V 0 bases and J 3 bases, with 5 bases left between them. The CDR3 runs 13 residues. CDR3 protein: CASSLDVKETQYF. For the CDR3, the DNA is TGTGCCAGCAGCTTAGATGTTAAAGAGACCCAGTACTTC.

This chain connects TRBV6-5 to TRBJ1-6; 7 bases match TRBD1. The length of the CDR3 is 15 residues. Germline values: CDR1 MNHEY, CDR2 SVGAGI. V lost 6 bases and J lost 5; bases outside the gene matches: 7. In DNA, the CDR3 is TGTGCCAGCAGGGTTAGACAGGGAGATAATTCACCCCTCCACTTT. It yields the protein CASRVRQGDNSPLHF.

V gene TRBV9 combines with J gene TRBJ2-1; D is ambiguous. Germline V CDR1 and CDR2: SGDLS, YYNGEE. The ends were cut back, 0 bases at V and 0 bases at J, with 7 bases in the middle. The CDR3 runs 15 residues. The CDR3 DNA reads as TGTGCCAGCAGCGTAGTCTGGAGCTCCTACAATGAGCAGTTCTTC. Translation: CASSVVWSSYNEQFF.

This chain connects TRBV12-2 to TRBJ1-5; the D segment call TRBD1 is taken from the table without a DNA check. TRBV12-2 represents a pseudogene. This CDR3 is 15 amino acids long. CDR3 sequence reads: CASRLTPDSNQPQHF. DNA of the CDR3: TGTGCAAGTCGCTTAACACCCGATAGCAATCAGCCCCAGCATTTT.

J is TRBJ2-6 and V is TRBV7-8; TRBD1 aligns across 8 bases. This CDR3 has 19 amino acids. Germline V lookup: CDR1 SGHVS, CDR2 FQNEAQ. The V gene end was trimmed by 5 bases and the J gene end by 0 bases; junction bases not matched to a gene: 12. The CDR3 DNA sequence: TGTGCCAGCAGCCTCGGCGCCGGGACAGGAATCTCTGGGGCCAACGTCCTGACTTTC. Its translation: CASSLGAGTGISGANVLTF.

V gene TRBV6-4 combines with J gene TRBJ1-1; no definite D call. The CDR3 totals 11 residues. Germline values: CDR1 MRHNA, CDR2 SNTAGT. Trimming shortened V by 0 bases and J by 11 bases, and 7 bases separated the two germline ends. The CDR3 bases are TGTGCCAGCAGTGACTCGAACAGTGCTTTCTTT. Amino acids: CASSDSNSAFF.

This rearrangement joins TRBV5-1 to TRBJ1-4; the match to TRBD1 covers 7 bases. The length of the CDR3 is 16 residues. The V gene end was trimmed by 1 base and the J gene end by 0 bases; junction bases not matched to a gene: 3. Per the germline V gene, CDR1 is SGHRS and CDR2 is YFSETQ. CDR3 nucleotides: TGCGCCAGCAGCTTGTCCGGGACAGCAACTAATGAAAAACTGTTTTTT. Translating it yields CASSLSGTATNEKLFF.

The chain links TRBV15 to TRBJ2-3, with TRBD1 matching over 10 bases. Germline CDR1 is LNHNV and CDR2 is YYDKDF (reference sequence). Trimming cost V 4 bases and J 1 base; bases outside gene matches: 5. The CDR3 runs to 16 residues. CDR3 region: CATSKGQGVGTDTQYF. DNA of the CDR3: TGTGCCACCAGCAAAGGACAGGGGGTTGGCACAGATACGCAGTATTTT.

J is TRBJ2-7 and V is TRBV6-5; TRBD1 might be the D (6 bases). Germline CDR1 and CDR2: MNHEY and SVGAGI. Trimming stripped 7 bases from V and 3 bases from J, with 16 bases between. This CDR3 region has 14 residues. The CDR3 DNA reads TGTGCCAGCAAAACACAGGGCTCCGGCTACGAGCAGTACTTC. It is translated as CASKTQGSGYEQYF.

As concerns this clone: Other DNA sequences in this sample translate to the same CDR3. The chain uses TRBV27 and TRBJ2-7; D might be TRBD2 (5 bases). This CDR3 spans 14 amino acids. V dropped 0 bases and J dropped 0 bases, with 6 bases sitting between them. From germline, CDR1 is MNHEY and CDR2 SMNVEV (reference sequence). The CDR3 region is CASSLSGGSYEQYF. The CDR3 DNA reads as TGTGCCAGCAGTTTATCCGGAGGCTCCTACGAGCAGTACTTC.

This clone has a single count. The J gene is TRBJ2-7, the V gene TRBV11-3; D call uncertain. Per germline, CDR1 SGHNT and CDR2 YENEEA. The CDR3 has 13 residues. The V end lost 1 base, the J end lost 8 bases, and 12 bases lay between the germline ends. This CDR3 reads CASSLVSSGQQYF. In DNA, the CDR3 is TGTGCCAGCAGCTTAGTCTCGTCAGGCCAGCAGTACTTC.